The next 5 T cell receptor beta chains were all read from a single sample in a study of shared clonotypes between healthy human individuals. The data were produced by immunoSEQ multiplex PCR, yet TCRdb's version contains in-frame clones alone and is incomplete. The table shows about 480,000 clones, with approximately 79% occurring only once. Sequences were obtained from PBMCs. The receptor set was obtained from a woman aged 40 to 55 in good health. Some clones in this sample may be carry-over from other donors' samples.

This clone has just a few counts. The chain employs TRBV7-8 and TRBJ2-4; 7 nucleotides match TRBD1. The CDR3 runs to 14 residues. J gave up 8 bases and V 1 base, and 5 bases lay outside the gene matches. Germline V gene lookup returns CDR1 SGHVS and CDR2 FQNEAQ. CDR3 protein: CASSLETGSDIQYF. CDR3 nucleotides: TGTGCCAGCAGCTTAGAGACAGGGTCAGACATTCAGTACTTC.

The chain employs TRBV6-6 and TRBJ2-7; TRBD2 might be the D (6 bases). Germline CDR1 is MNHNY and CDR2 is SVGAGI (reference sequence). Trimming stripped 6 bases from V and 9 bases from J, with 21 bases between. The CDR3 runs 14 residues. The CDR3 spells CASRPRDWLKGQYF. CDR3 in DNA: TGTGCCAGCAGGCCTCGGGACTGGCTGAAGGGGCAGTACTTC.

V usage is TRBV2 and J usage is TRBJ1-1; no reliable D call. Germline V gives CDR1 SNHLY, CDR2 FYNNEI. V lost 6 bases and J 6 bases, leaving 17 bases between the germline ends. The CDR3 has 14 amino acids. The CDR3 nucleotides are TGTGCCAGCAGGCCGGGTCTGGGGTCCCCTGAAGCTTTCTTT. Amino acid sequence: CASRPGLGSPEAFF.

A few counts support this clone. V gene TRBV19 combines with J gene TRBJ2-4, with D possibly being TRBD2 (5 bases). Between the trimmed V and J ends, which lost 2 bases and 13 bases, there was a span of 15 bases. The CDR3 covers 13 residues. Germline CDR1 LNHDA, CDR2 SQIVND (reference sequence). The CDR3 sequence is CASSIRVATRQYF. The CDR3 DNA follows: TGTGCCAGTAGTATAAGGGTAGCTACTAGACAGTACTTC.

The V call is TRBV19, the J call TRBJ1-2; D possibly corresponds to TRBD1 (5 bases). Trimming left V 3 bases short and J 8 bases short, with 13 bases between. The CDR3 contains 13 residues. Germline CDR1 is LNHDA and CDR2 is SQIVND (reference sequence). DNA of the CDR3: TGTGCCAGTAGTATTCCGTCAGGGAAGGGCTACACCTTC. It yields the protein CASSIPSGKGYTF.